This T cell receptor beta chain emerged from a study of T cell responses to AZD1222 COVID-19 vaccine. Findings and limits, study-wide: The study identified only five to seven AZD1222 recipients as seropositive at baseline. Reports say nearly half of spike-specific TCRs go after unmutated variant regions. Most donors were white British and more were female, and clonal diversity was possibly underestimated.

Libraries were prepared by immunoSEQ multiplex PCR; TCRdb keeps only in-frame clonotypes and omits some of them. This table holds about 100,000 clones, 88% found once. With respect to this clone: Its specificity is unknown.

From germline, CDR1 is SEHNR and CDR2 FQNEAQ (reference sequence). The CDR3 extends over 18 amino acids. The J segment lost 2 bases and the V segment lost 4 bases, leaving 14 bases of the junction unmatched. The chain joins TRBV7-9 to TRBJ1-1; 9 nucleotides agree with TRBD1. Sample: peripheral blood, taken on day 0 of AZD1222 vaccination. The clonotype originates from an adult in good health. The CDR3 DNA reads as TGTGCCAGCAGCTCATCCGGGACAGGGTGGTATGGAAACACTGAAGCTTTCTTT. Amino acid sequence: CASSSSGTGWYGNTEAFF.